Detailed here is one T cell receptor (beta chain). Its antigen is unidentified. The CDR3 runs 13 residues. Looked up from germline, CDR1 is SEHNR and CDR2 is FQNEAQ (reference sequence). V lost 0 bases and J 11 bases, leaving 12 bases between the germline ends. Using immunoSEQ multiplex PCR, the repertoire was profiled, and TCRdb retains in-frame clones only, with some absent. This sample yields some 60,000 clones, of which 70% to 90% are seen a single time; 3.9% belongs to the top ten. This record comes from a study of OX40 agonist ivuxolimab in advanced cancers. Across the study: A diagnosis of hepatocellular carcinoma, melanoma, renal cell or head and neck cancer was present in dose-escalation patients. The eligibility criteria allowed prior anti-PD-1, anti-PD-L1 or anti-CTLA-4 therapy, and around 38% had some.

Study-wide points: Relative to CD4+, CD8+ T cells held more expanded clones on average.

The sequencing used CD4+ or CD8+ T cells sorted from blood, collected in a trial of the OX40 agonist ivuxolimab. The source of this sequence is an adult with an advanced solid tumor such as melanoma, head and neck, liver or kidney cancer. This rearrangement joins TRBV7-9 to TRBJ2-3; D is unresolved. The CDR3 sequence: CASSLASGVRQYF. Written as DNA, the CDR3 is TGTGCCAGCAGCTTAGCCTCTGGGGTTCGGCAGTATTTT. Variable domain in full (rest from reference TRBV7-9 and TRBJ2-3): DTGVSQNPRHKITKRGQNVTFRCDPISEHNRLYWYRQTLGQGPEFLTYFQNEAQLEKSRLLSDRFSAERPKGSFSTLEIQRTEQGDSAMYLCASSLASGVRQYFGPGTRLTVL.